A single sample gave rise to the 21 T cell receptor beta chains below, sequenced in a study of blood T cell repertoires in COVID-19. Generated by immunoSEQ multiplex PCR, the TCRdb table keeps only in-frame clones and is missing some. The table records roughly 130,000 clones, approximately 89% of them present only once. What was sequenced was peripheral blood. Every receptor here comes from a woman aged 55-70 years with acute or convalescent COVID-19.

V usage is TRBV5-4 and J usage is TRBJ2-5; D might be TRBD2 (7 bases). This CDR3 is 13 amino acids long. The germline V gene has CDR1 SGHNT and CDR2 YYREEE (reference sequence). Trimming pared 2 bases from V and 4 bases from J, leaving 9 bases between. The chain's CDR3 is CASSFGGAETQYF. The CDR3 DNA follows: TGTGCCAGCAGCTTTGGGGGGGCAGAGACCCAGTACTTC.

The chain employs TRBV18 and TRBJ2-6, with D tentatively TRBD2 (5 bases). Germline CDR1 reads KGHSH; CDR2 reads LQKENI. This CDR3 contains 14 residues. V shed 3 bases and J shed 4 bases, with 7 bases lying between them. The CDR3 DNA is TGTGCCAGCTCACCTGAGGGAGGGGCCAACGTCCTGACTTTC. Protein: CASSPEGGANVLTF.

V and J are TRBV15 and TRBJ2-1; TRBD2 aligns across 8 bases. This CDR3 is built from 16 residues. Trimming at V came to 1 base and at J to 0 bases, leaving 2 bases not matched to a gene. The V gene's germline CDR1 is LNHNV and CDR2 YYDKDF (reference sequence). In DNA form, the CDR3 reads TGTGCCACCAGCAGAGTCAGCGGGAGCTCCTACAATGAGCAGTTCTTC. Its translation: CATSRVSGSSYNEQFF.

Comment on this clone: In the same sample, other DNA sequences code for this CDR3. The CDR3 here is CASSLPGYEQYF. For the CDR3, the DNA is TGTGCCAGCAGTTTACCGGGCTACGAGCAGTACTTC. The rearrangement joins TRBV28 to TRBJ2-7; no firm D call. Germline CDR1 and CDR2: MDHEN and SYDVKM. Trimming stripped 2 bases from V and 3 bases from J, with 5 bases between. The CDR3 is 12 amino acids.

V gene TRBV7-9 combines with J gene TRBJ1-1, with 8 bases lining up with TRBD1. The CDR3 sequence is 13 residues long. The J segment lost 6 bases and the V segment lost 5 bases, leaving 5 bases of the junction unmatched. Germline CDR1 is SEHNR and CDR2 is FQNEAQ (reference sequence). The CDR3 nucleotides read TGTGCCAGCAGCCCAAGGACAGGGCCTGAAGCTTTCTTT. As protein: CASSPRTGPEAFF.

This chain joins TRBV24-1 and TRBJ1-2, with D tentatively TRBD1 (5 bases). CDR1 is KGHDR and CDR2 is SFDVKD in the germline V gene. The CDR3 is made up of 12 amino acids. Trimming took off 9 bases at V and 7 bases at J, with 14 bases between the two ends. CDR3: CATGEERGGYTF. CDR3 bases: TGTGCCACCGGGGAGGAAAGGGGTGGCTACACCTTC.

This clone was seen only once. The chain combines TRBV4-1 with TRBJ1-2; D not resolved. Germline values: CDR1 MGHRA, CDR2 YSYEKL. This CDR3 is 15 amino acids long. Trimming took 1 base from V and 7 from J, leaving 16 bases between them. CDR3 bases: TGCGCCAGCAGCCAAGGTGCAGACCTGCGGTCTGGCTACACCTTC. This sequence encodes CASSQGADLRSGYTF.

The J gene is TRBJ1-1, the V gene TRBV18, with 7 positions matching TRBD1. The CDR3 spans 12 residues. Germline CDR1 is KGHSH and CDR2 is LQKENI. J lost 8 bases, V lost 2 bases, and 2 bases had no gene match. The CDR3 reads CASSPGTVEAFF. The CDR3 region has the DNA TGTGCCAGCTCACCAGGGACAGTAGAAGCTTTCTTT.

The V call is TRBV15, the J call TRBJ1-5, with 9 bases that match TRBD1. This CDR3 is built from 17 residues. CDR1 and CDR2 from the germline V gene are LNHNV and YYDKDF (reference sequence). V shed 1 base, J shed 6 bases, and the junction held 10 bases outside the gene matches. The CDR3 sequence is CATSRVVDRGSGQPQHF. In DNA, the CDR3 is TGTGCCACCAGCAGAGTAGTGGACAGGGGTTCTGGTCAGCCCCAGCATTTT.

The CDR3: CASSVTGTAASSYNEQFF. CDR3 sequence (DNA): TGTGCCAGCAGTGTGACAGGGACGGCGGCTAGCTCCTACAATGAGCAGTTCTTC. This chain connects TRBV6-1 to TRBJ2-1; 7 bases map to TRBD1. This CDR3 is built from 18 residues. Germline assignment: CDR1 MNHNS and CDR2 SASEGT. Trimming took 4 bases from V and 0 from J; bases not matched to a gene: 12.

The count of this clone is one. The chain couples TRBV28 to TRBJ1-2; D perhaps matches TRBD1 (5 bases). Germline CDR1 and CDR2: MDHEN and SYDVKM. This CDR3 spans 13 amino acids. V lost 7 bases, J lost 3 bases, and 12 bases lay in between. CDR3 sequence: CASTPGLYYGYTF. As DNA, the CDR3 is TGTGCCAGCACCCCGGGACTTTACTATGGCTACACCTTC.

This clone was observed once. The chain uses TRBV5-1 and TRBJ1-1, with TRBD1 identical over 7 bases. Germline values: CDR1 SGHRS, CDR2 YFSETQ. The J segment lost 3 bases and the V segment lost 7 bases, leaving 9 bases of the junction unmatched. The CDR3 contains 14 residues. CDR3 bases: TGCGCCAGCGGACCAGGGGGTCTGGACACTGAAGCTTTCTTT. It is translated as CASGPGGLDTEAFF.

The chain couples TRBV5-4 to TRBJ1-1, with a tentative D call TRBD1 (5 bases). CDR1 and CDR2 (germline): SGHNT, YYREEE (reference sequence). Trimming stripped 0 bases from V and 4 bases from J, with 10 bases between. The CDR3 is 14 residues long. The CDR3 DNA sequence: TGTGCCAGCAGCTTGGGGGGGGGAGGCACTGAAGCTTTCTTT. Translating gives CASSLGGGGTEAFF.

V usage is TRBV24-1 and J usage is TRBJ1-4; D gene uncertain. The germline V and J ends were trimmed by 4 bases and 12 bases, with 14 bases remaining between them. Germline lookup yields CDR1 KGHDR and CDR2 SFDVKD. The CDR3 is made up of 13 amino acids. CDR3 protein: CATSDFNGGQLFF. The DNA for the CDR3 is TGTGCCACCAGTGACTTTAACGGTGGGCAACTGTTTTTT.

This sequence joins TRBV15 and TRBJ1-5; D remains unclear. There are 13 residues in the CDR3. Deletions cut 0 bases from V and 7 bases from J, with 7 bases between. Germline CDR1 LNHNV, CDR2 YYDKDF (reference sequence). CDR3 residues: CATSRDLPQPQHF. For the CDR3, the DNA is TGTGCCACCAGCAGAGATCTTCCCCAGCCCCAGCATTTT.

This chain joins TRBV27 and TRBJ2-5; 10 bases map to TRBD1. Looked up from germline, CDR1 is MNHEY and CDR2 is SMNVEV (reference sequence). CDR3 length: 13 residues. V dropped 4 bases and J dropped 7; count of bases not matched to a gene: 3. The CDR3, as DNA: TGTGCCAGCAGTTCCTGGACAGGGGGGACCCAGTACTTC. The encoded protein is CASSSWTGGTQYF.

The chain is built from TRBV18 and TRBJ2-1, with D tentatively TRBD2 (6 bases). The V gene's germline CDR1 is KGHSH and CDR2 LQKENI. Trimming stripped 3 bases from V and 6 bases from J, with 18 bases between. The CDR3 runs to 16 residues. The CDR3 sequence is CASSPTILTGGNEQFF. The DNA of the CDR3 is TGTGCCAGCTCACCTACCATTCTAACCGGGGGCAATGAGCAGTTCTTC.

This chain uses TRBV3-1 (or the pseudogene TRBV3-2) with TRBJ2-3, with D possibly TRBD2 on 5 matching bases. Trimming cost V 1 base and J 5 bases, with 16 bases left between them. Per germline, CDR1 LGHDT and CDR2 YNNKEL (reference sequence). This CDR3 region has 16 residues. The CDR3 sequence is CASSQGVGLGRDTQYF. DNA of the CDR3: TGTGCCAGCAGCCAAGGTGTCGGATTGGGGAGAGATACGCAGTATTTT.

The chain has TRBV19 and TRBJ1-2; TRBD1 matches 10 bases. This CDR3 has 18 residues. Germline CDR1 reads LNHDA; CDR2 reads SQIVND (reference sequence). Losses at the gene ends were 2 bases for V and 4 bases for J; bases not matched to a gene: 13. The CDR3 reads CASSITNPGTGEGYGYTF. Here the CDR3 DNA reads TGTGCCAGTAGTATAACCAATCCCGGGACAGGGGAAGGCTATGGCTACACCTTC.

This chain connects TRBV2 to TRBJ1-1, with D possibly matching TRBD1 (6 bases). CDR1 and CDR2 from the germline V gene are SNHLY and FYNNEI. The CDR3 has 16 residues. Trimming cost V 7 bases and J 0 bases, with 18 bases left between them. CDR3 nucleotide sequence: TGTGCCAGCAAGGGGGGGTTGGCAGGGCTGAACACTGAAGCTTTCTTT. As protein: CASKGGLAGLNTEAFF.

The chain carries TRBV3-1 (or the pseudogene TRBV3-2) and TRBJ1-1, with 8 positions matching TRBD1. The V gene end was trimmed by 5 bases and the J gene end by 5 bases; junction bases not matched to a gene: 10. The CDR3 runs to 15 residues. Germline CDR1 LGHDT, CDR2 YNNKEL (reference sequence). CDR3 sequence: CASSIRTGLRTEAFF. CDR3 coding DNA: TGTGCCAGCAGCATCCGGACAGGGCTGAGAACTGAAGCTTTCTTT.